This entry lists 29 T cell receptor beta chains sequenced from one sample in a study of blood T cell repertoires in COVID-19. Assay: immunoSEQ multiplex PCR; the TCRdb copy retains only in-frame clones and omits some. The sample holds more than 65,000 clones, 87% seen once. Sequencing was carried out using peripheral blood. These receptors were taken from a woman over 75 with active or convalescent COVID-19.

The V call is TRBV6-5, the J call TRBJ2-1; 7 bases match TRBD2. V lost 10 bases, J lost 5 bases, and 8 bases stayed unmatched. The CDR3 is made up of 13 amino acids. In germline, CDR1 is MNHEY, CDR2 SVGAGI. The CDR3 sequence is CATQTSLDNEQFF. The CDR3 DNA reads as TGTGCCACACAGACTAGCTTAGACAATGAGCAGTTCTTC.

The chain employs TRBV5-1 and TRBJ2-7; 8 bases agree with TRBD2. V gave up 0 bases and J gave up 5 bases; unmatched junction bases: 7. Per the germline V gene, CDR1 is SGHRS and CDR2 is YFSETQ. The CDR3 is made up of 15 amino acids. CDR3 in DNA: TGCGCCAGCAGCTTGGAAGCGGGAGAACCCCACGAGCAGTACTTC. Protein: CASSLEAGEPHEQYF.

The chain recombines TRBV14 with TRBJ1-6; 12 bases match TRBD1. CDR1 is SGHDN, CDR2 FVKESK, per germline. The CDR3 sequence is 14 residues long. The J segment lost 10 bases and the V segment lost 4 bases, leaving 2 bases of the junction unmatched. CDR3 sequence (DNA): TGTGCCAGCAGCCGGGACAGGGGGCACTCACCCCTCCACTTT. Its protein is CASSRDRGHSPLHF.

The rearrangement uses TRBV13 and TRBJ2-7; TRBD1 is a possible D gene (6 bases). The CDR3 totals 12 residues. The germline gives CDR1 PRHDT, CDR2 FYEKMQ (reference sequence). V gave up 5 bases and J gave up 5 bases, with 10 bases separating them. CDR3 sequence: CASSPQGHEQYF. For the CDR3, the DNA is TGTGCCAGCAGCCCTCAGGGGCACGAGCAGTACTTC.

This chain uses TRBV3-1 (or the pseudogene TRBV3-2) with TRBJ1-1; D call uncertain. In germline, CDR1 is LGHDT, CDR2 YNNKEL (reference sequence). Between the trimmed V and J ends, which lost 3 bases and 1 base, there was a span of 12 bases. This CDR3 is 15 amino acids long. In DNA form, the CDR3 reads TGTGCCAGCAGCCATGGCTCGGAGTCGAACACTGAAGCTTTCTTT. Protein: CASSHGSESNTEAFF.

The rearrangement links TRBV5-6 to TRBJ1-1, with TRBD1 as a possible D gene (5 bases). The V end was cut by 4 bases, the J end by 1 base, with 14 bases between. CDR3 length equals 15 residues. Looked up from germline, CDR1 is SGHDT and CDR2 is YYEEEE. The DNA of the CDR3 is TGTGCCAGCAGCCCAAACGCCGGACAGAACACTGAAGCTTTCTTT. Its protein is CASSPNAGQNTEAFF.

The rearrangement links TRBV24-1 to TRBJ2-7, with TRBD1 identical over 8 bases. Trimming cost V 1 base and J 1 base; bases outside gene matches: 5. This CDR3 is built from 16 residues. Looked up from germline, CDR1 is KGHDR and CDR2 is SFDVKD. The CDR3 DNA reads TGTGCCACCAGTGATTTCATTAGGACAGGGTCCTACGAGCAGTACTTC. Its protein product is CATSDFIRTGSYEQYF.

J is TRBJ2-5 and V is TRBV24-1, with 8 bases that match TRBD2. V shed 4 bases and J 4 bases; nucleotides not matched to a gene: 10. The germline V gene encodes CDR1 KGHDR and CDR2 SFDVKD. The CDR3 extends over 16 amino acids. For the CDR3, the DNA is TGTGCCACCAGTGAGCACAGGGCGGGGGGCGTAGAGACCCAGTACTTC. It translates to CATSEHRAGGVETQYF.

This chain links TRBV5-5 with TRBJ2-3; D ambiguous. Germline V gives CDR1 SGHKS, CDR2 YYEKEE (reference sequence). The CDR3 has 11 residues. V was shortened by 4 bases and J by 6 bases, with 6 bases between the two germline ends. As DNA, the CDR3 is TGTGCCAGCAGCGCGTATGATACGCAGTATTTT. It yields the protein CASSAYDTQYF.

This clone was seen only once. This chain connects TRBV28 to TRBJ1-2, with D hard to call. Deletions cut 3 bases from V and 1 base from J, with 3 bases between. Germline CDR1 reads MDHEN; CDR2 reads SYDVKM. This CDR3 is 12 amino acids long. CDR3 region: CASSFSNYGYTF. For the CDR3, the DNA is TGTGCCAGCAGTTTTAGTAACTATGGCTACACCTTC.

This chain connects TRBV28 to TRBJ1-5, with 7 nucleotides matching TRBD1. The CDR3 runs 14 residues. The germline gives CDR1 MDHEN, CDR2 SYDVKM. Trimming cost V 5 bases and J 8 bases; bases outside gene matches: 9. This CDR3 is CASSDRVLMKPQHF. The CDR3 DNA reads TGTGCCAGCAGTGACAGGGTGTTAATGAAGCCCCAGCATTTT.

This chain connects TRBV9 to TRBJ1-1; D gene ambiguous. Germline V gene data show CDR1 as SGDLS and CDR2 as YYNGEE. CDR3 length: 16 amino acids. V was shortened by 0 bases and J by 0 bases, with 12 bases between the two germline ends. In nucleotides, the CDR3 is TGTGCCAGCAGCGTAGGGTGGCAGAACATGAACACTGAAGCTTTCTTT. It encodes CASSVGWQNMNTEAFF.

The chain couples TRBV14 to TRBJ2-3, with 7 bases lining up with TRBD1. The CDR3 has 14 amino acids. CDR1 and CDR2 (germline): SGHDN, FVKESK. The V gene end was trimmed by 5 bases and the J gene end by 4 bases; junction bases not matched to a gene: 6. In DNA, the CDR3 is TGTGCCAGCAGCACCATTAGGGGGCCAGATACGCAGTATTTT. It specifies CASSTIRGPDTQYF. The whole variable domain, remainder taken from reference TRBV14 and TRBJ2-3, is EAGVTQFPSHSVIEKGQTVTLRCDPISGHDNLYWYRRVMGKEIKFLLHFVKESKQDESGMPNNRFLAERTGGTYSTLKVQPAELEDSGVYFCASSTIRGPDTQYFGPGTRLTVL.

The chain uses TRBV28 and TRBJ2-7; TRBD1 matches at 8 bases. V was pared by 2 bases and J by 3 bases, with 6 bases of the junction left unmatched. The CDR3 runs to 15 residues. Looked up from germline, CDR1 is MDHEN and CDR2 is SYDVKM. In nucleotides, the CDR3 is TGTGCCAGCAGTTTAAGGACAGGGTGGGACTACGAGCAGTACTTC. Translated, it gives CASSLRTGWDYEQYF.

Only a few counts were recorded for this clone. As DNA, the CDR3 is TGTGCCAGCAGACCCGGTCCCACCGGGGAGCTGTTTTTT. Translation gives CASRPGPTGELFF. The chain recombines TRBV6-6 with TRBJ2-2; no clear D. Looked up from germline, CDR1 is MNHNY and CDR2 is SVGAGI (reference sequence). The CDR3 is made up of 13 amino acids. V was shortened by 6 bases and J by 4 bases, with 9 bases between the two germline ends.

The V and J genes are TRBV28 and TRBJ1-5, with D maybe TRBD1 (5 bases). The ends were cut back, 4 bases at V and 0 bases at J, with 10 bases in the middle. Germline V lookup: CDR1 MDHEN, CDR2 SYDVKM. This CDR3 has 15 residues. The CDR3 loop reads CASSSVGDSNQPQHF. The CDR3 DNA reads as TGTGCCAGCAGTTCGGTAGGGGATAGCAATCAGCCCCAGCATTTT.

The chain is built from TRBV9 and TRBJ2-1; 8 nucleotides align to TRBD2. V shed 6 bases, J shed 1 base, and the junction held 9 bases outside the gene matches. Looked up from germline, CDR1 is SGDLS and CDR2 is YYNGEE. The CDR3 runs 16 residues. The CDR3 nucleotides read TGTGCCAGCACGAAGCGGGAGAGAGCGTCCTACAATGAGCAGTTCTTC. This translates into CASTKRERASYNEQFF.

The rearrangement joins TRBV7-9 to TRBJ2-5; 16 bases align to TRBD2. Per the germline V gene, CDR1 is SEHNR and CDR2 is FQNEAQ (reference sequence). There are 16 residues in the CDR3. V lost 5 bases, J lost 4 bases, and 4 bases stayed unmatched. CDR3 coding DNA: TGTGCCAGCAGCGTGGGGACTAGCGGGAGGGGAGAGACCCAGTACTTC. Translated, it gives CASSVGTSGRGETQYF.

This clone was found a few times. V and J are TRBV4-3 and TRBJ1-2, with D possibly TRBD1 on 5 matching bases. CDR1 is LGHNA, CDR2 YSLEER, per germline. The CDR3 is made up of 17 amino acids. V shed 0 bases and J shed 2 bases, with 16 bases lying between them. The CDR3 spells CASSQDRGGLYNYGYTF. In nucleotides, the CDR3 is TGCGCCAGCAGCCAAGATCGCGGGGGTTTGTACAACTATGGCTACACCTTC.

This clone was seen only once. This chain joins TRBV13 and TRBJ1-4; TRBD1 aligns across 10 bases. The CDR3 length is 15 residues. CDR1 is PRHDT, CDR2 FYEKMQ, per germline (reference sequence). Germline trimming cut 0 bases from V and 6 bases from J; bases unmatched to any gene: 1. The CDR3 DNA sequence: TGTGCCAGCAGCTTAGGTGGACAGGGGGATGAAAAACTGTTTTTT. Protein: CASSLGGQGDEKLFF.

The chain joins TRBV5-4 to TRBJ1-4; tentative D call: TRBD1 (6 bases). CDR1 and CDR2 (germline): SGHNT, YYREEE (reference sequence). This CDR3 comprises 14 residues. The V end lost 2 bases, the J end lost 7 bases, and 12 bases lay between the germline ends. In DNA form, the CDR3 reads TGTGCCAGCAGCTTAACAGGGATTCCTGAAAAACTGTTTTTT. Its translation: CASSLTGIPEKLFF.

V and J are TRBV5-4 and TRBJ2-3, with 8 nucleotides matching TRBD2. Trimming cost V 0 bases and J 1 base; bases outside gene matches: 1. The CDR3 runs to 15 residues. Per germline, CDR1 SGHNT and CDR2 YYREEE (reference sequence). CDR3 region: CASSLALAGTDTQYF. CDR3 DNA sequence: TGTGCCAGCAGCTTGGCACTAGCGGGCACAGATACGCAGTATTTT.

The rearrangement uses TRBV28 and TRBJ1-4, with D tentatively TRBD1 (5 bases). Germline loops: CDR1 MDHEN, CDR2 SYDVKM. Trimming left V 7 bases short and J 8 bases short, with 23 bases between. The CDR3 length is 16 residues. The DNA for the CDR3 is TGTGCCAGCAATCGGGGGACGCGTCGGGCAGGGGAAAAACTGTTTTTT. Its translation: CASNRGTRRAGEKLFF.

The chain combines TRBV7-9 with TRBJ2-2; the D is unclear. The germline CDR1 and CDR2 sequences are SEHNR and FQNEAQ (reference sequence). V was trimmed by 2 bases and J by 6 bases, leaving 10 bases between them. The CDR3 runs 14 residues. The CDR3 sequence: CASSLLEVAGELFF. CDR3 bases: TGTGCCAGCAGCTTACTAGAGGTGGCCGGGGAGCTGTTTTTT.

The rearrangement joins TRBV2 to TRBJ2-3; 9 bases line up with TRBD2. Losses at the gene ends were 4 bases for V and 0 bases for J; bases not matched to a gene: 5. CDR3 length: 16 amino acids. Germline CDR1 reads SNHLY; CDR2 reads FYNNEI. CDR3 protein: CASSGSGGPSTDTQYF. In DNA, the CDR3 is TGTGCCAGCAGTGGTAGCGGGGGCCCTAGCACAGATACGCAGTATTTT.

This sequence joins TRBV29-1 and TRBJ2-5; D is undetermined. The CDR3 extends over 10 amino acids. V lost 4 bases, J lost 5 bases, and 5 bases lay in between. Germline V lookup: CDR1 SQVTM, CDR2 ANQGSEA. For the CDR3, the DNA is TGCAGCGTTGGGCTGGAGACCCAGTACTTC. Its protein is CSVGLETQYF.

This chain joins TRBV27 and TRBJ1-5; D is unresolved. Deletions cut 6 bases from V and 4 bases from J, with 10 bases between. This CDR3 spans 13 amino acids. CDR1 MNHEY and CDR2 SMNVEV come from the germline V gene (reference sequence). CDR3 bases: TGTGCCAGCAGCCCTGGGCAGAATCAGCCCCAGCATTTT. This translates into CASSPGQNQPQHF.

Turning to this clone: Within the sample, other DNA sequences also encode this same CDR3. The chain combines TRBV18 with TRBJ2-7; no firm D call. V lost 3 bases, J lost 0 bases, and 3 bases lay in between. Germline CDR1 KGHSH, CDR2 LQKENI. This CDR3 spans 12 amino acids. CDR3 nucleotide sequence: TGTGCCAGCTCACCGAGCTCCTACGAGCAGTACTTC. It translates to CASSPSSYEQYF.

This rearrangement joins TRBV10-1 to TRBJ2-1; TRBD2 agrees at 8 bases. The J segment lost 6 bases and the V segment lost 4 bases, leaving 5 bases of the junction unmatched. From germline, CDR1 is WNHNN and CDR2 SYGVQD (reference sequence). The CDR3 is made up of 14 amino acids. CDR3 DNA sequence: TGCGCCAGCAGTGGACGCGGGGGGCCCAATGAGCAGTTCTTC. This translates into CASSGRGGPNEQFF.